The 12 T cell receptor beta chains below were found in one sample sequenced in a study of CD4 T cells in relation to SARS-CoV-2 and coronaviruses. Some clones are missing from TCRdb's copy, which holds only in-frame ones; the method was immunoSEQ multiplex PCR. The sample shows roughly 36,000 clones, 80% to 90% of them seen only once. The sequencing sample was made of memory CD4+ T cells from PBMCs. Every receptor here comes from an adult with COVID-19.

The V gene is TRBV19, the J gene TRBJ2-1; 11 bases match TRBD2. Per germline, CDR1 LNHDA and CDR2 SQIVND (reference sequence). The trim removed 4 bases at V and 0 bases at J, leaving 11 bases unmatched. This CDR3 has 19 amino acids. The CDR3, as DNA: TGTGCCAGTAGTAAGACTAGCGGGGAATACCGGAGCTCCTACAATGAGCAGTTCTTC. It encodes CASSKTSGEYRSSYNEQFF.

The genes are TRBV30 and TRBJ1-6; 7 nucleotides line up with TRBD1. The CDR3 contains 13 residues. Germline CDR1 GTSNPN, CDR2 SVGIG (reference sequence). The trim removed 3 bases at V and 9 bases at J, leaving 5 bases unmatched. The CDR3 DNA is TGTGCCTGGAGGGGACAGCCCGGTTCACCCCTCCACTTT. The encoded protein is CAWRGQPGSPLHF.

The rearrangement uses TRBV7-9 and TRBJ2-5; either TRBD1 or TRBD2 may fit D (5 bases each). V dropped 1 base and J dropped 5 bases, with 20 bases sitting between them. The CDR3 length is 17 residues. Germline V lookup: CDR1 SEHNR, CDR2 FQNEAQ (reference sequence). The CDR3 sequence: CASSLGALSGRFETQYF. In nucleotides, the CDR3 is TGTGCCAGCAGCTTAGGGGCCCTTTCGGGACGGTTCGAGACCCAGTACTTC.

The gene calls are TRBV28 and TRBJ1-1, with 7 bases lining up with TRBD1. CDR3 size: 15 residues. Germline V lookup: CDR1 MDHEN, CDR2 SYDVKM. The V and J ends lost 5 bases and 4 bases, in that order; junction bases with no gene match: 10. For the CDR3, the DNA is TGTGCCAGCAGTGGTTCAACAGGGGTGGGCACTGAAGCTTTCTTT. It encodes CASSGSTGVGTEAFF.

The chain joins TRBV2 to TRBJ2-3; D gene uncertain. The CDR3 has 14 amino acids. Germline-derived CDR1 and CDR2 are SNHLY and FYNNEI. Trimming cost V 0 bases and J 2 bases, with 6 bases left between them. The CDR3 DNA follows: TGTGCCAGCAGTGAAGCAGTGTCCACAGATACGCAGTATTTT. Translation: CASSEAVSTDTQYF.

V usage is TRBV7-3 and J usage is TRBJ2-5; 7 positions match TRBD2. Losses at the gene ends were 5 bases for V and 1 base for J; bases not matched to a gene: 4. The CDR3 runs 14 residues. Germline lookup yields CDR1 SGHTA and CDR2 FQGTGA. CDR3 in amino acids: CASSASGAQETQYF. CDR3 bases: TGTGCCAGCAGCGCTAGCGGAGCCCAAGAGACCCAGTACTTC. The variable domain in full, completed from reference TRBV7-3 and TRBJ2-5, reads GAGVSQTPSNKVTEKGKYVELRCDPISGHTALYWYRQSLGQGPEFLIYFQGTGAADDSGLPNDRFFAVRPEGSVSTLKIQRTERGDSAVYLCASSASGAQETQYFGPGTRLLVL.

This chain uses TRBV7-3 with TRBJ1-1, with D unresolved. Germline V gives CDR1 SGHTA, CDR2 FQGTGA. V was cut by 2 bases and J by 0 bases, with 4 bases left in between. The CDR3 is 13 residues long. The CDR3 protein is CASSLLMNTEAFF. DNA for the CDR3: TGTGCCAGCAGCTTACTCATGAACACTGAAGCTTTCTTT.

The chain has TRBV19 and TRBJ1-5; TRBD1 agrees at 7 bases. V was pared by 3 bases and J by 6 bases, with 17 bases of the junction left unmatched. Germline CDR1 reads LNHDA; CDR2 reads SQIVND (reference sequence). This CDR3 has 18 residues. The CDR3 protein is CASSILHHPAGGTQPQHF. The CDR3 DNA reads TGTGCCAGTAGTATTCTCCATCATCCGGCAGGGGGGACTCAGCCCCAGCATTTT.

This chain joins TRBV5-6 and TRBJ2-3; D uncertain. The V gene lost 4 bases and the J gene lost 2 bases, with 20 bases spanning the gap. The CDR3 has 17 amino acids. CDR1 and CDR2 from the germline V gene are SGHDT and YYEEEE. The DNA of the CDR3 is TGTGCCAGCAGCCCCCTGTTGGAAGGGCGAAACACAGATACGCAGTATTTT. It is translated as CASSPLLEGRNTDTQYF.

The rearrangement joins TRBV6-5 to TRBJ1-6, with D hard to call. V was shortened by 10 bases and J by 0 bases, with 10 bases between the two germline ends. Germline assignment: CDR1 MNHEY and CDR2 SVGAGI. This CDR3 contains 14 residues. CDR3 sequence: CAIPGGSYNSPLHF. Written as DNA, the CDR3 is TGTGCCATCCCAGGCGGCTCCTATAATTCACCCCTCCACTTT.

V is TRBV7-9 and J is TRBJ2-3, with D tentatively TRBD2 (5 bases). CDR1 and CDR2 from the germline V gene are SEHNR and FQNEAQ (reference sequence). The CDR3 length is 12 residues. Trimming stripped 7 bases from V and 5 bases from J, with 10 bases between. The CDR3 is CASTSREDTQYF. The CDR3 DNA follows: TGTGCCAGCACGTCCCGGGAAGATACGCAGTATTTT. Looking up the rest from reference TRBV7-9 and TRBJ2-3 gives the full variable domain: DTGVSQNPRHKITKRGQNVTFRCDPISEHNRLYWYRQTLGQGPEFLTYFQNEAQLEKSRLLSDRFSAERPKGSFSTLEIQRTEQGDSAMYLCASTSREDTQYFGPGTRLTVL.

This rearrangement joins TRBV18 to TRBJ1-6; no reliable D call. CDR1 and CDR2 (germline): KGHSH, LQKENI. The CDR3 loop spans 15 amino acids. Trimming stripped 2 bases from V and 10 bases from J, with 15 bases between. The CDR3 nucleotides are TGTGCCAGCTCACCAAGGGTTCCTACTGGGTCACCCCTCCACTTT. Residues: CASSPRVPTGSPLHF.